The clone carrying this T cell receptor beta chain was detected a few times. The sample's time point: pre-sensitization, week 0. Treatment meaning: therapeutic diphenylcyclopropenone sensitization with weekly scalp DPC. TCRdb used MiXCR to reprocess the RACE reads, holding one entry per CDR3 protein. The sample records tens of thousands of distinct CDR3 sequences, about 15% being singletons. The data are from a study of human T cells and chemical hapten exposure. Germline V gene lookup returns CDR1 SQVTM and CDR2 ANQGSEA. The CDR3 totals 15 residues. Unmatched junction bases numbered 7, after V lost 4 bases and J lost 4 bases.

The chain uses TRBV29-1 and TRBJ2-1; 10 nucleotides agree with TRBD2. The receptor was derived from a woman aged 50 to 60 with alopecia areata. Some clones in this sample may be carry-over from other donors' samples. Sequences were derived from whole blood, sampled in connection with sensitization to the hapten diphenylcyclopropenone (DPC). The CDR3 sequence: CSVGAPSGRYNEQFF. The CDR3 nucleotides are TGCAGCGTTGGGGCCCCTAGCGGGAGATACAATGAGCAGTTCTTC.